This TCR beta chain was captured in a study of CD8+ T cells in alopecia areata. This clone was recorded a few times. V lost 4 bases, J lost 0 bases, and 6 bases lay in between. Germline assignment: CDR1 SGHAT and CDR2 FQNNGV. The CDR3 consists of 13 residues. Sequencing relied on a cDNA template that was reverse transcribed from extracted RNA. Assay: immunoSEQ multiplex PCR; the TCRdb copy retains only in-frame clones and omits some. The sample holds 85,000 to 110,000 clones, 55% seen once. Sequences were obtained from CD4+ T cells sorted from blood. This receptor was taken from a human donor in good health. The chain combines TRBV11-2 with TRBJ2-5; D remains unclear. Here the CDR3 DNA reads TGTGCCAGCAGCTACTCTTACCAAGAGACCCAGTACTTC. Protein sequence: CASSYSYQETQYF.